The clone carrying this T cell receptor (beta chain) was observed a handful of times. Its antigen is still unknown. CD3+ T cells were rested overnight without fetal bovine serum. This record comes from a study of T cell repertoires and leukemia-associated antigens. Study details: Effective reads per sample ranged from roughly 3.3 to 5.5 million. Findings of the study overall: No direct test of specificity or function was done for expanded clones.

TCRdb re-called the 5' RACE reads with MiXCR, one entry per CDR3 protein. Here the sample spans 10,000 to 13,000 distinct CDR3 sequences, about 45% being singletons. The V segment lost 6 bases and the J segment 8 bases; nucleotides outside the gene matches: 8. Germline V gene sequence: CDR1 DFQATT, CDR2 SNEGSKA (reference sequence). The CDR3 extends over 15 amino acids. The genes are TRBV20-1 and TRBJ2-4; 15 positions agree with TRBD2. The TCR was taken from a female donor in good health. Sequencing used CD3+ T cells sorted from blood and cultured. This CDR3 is CSARPGLAGGDIQYF. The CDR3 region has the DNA TGCAGTGCAAGGCCGGGACTAGCGGGAGGCGACATTCAGTACTTC.